Sequencing of this T cell receptor beta chain was carried out in a study of T cells in tumors after PD-1 blockade. As for the study in general: A subset received ongoing vismodegib 150 mg daily alongside anti-PD-1 therapy.

Profiling relied on immunoSEQ multiplex PCR, and the TCRdb table lists in-frame clones only, not all of them. There are 54,000 or so clones in the sample; about four fifths occur only once, and under 15% lies in the top ten. Tumor or blood genomic DNA was sequenced, with inputs of about 616 ng to 6,004 ng. This CDR3 comprises 14 residues. Trimming removed 0 bases from V and 1 base from J, with 6 bases in between. CDR1 SGHNT and CDR2 YENEEA come from the germline V gene. Here the sequenced sample was PBMCs, taken before anti-PD-1 treatment. The chain joins TRBV11-3 to TRBJ2-5; no definite D call. The sequence came from a human donor with basal cell carcinoma. In nucleotides, the CDR3 is TGTGCCAGCAGCTTAGATCCGCTCCAAGAGACCCAGTACTTC. The encoded protein is CASSLDPLQETQYF.